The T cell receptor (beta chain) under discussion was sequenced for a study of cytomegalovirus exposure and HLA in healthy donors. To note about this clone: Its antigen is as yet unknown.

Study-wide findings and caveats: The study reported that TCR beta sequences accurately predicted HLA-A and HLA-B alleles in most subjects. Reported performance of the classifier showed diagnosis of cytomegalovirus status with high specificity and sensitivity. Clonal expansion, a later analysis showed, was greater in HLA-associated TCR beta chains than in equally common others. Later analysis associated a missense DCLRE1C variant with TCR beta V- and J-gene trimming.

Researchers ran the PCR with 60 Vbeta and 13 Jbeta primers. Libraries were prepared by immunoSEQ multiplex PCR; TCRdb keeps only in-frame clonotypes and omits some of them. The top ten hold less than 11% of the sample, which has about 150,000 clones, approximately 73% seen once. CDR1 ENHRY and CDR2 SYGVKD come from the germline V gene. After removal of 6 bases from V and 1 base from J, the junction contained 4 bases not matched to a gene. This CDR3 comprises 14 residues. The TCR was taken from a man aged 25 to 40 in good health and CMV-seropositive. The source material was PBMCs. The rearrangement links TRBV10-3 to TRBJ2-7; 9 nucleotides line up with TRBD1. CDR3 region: CAISQGTGSYEQYF. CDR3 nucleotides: TGTGCCATCAGCCAGGGGACAGGGTCCTACGAGCAGTACTTC.